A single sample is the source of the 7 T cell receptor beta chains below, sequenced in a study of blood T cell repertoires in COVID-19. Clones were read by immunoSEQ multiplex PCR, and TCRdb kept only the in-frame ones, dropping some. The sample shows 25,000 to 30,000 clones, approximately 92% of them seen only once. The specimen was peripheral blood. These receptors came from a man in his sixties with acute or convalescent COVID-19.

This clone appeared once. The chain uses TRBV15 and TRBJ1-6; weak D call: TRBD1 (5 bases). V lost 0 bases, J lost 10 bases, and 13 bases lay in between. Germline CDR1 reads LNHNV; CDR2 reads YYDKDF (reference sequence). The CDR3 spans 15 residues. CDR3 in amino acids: CATSRDPRGKSPLHF. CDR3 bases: TGTGCCACCAGCAGAGATCCAAGGGGTAAATCACCCCTCCACTTT.

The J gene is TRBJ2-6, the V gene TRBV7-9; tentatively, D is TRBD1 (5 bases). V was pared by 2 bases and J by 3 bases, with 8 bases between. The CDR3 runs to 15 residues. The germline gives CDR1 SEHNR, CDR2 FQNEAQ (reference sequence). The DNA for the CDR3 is TGTGCCAGCAGCTTAAAAGGGGATGGGGCCAACGTCCTGACTTTC. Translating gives CASSLKGDGANVLTF.

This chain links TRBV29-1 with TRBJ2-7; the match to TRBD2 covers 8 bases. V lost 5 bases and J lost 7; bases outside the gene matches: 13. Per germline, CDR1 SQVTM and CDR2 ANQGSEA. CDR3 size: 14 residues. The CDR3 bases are TGCAGCGTTAGACCCCAGGCTCCGGGGGGGGAGCAGTACTTC. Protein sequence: CSVRPQAPGGEQYF.

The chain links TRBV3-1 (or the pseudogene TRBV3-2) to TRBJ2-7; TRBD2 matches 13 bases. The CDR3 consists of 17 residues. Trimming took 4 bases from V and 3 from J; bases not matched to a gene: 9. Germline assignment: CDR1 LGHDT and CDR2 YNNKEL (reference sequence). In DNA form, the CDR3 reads TGTGCCAGCAGCCCACGGACTAGCGGGAGAGGGGTCTACGAGCAGTACTTC. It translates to CASSPRTSGRGVYEQYF.

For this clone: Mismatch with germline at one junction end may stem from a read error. In nucleotides, the CDR3 is TGTGCCAGCAGGTACTTGAGAAATGAGCAGTTCTTC. This gives the protein CASRYLRNEQFF. The rearrangement links TRBV6-2 or TRBV6-3 to TRBJ2-1; D is uncertain. CDR3 size: 12 residues. CDR1 is MNHEY and CDR2 is SVGEGT in the germline V gene.

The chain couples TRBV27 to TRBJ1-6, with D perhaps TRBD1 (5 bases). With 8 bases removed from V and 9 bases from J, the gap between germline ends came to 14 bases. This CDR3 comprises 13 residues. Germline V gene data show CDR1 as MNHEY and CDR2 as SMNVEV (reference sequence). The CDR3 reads CASHGQGSSPLHF. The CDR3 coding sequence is TGTGCCAGCCATGGGCAGGGTAGTTCACCCCTCCACTTT.

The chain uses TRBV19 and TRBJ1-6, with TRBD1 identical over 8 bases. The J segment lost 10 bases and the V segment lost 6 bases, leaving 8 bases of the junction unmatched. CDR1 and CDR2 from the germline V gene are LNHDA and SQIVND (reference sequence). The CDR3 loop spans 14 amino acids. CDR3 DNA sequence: TGTGCCAGTAGGCCCGACAGGGGACGGTCACCCCTCCACTTT. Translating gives CASRPDRGRSPLHF. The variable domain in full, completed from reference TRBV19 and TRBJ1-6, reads DGGITQSPKYLFRKEGQNVTLSCEQNLNHDAMYWYRQDPGQGLRLIYYSQIVNDFQKGDIAEGYSVSREKKESFPLTVTSAQKNPTAFYLCASRPDRGRSPLHFGNGTRLTVT.